The 17 T cell receptor beta chains reported below all come from one sample, sequenced in a study of post-analysis software for immune sequencing data (dated by TCRdb to about 2015). Library preparation employed PCR. The sequencer was an Illumina HiSeq 2500. To reduce PCR and sequencing biases, unique molecular identifiers were incorporated into the TCR beta cDNA libraries. The raw public reads went through TCRdb reprocessing: fastp at Q25, MiXCR clone calling, in-frame beta chains kept. Identical CDR3 proteins give one entry, which carries the most common genes and DNA. Recorded for this sample are 600,000 to 750,000 distinct CDR3 sequences; 55% to 70% of them occurred a single time. The ten largest clones represent 10% to 12% of the sample. Study-level results and caveats: Patients showed significantly higher frequencies than controls for a handful of TRBV segments, among them TRBV5-6, TRBV5-1 and TRBV20-1.

These receptors have no identified antigens. Sequenced: blood. The receptors shown here come from a girl aged 2-10 years with multiple sclerosis.

The chain has TRBV29-1 and TRBJ2-7; D is perhaps TRBD2 (5 bases). This CDR3 is built from 10 residues. Trimming shortened V by 4 bases and J by 6 bases, and 7 bases separated the two germline ends. From germline, CDR1 is SQVTM and CDR2 ANQGSEA. The CDR3 nucleotides read TGCAGCGTTGTAGGGAGCGAGCAGTACTTC. It translates to CSVVGSEQYF.

This clonotype was recorded a few times. The chain links TRBV7-2 to TRBJ1-5; 9 bases match TRBD1. V lost 2 bases to trimming and J lost 0 bases; unmatched junction nucleotides: 5. Germline CDR1 reads SGHTA; CDR2 reads FQGNSA. The CDR3 consists of 17 residues. This CDR3 reads CASSLRQGGYSNQPQHF. CDR3 in DNA: TGTGCCAGCAGCTTAAGACAGGGGGGTTATAGCAATCAGCCCCAGCATTTT.

In DNA form, the CDR3 reads TGTGCCAGCAGCGGACGAGGGACAGGGGAGTACAATGAGCAGTTCTTC. This sequence encodes CASSGRGTGEYNEQFF. The chain combines TRBV9 with TRBJ2-1; 10 bases are shared with TRBD1. Germline V gene lookup returns CDR1 SGDLS and CDR2 YYNGEE. With V trimmed by 3 bases and J by 4 bases, 7 bases remained unmatched. This CDR3 contains 16 residues.

The rearrangement links TRBV5-1 to TRBJ2-7; 13 bases align to TRBD2. Germline V gene sequence: CDR1 SGHRS, CDR2 YFSETQ. Trimming took 3 bases from V and 2 from J; bases not matched to a gene: 11. This CDR3 contains 18 residues. The CDR3 DNA reads TGCGCCAGCAGCTGGCAGTGGACTAGCGGGAGTAGAACCTACGAGCAGTACTTC. Amino acid sequence: CASSWQWTSGSRTYEQYF.

This clonotype occurred a few times. The chain uses TRBV4-2 and TRBJ2-5; 14 bases are a match to TRBD2. Per germline, CDR1 LGHNA and CDR2 YNFKEQ. The CDR3 is 18 amino acids. After removal of 1 base from V and 3 bases from J, the junction contained 7 bases not matched to a gene. DNA of the CDR3: TGTGCCAGCAGCCAAGGACTAGCGGGAGGGTCGGCCGAAGAGACCCAGTACTTC. Translation: CASSQGLAGGSAEETQYF.

This clonotype was counted only a few times. The chain has TRBV4-1 and TRBJ2-1; 9 nucleotides agree with TRBD2. V was clipped by 4 bases and J by 4 bases; unmatched bases: 8. Germline loops: CDR1 MGHRA, CDR2 YSYEKL. The CDR3 contains 16 residues. Here the CDR3 reads CASSLLGLAAYNEQFF. The CDR3 DNA sequence: TGCGCCAGCAGCCTCCTGGGACTAGCTGCTTACAATGAGCAGTTCTTC.

The chain recombines TRBV11-2 with TRBJ2-1, with TRBD1 as a possible D gene (6 bases). Per germline, CDR1 SGHAT and CDR2 FQNNGV. This CDR3 contains 16 residues. Deletions cut 5 bases from V and 0 bases from J, with 14 bases between. The CDR3 DNA sequence: TGTGCCAGCAGCGCGCGGACAGTTCTCTCCTACAATGAGCAGTTCTTC. Translating gives CASSARTVLSYNEQFF.

This clonotype turned up a few times. This sequence joins TRBV10-3 and TRBJ2-1; D is unclear. CDR1 is ENHRY, CDR2 SYGVKD, per germline. V lost 6 bases, J lost 0 bases, and 12 bases lay in between. There are 15 residues in the CDR3. DNA for the CDR3: TGTGCCATCAGGGTAACGGGTAGCTCCTACAATGAGCAGTTCTTC. Translated: CAIRVTGSSYNEQFF.

The chain links TRBV7-2 to TRBJ2-1; no firm D call. Germline V gives CDR1 SGHTA, CDR2 FQGNSA. CDR3 length: 13 amino acids. With 3 bases removed from V and 10 bases from J, the gap between germline ends came to 13 bases. This chain's CDR3 is CASSLDGTYEQFF. The CDR3 region has the DNA TGTGCCAGCAGCTTGGACGGCACCTACGAGCAGTTCTTC.

The chain has TRBV7-9 and TRBJ1-2, with D perhaps matching TRBD1 (6 bases). The CDR3 covers 13 residues. Per the germline V gene, CDR1 is SEHNR and CDR2 is FQNEAQ (reference sequence). The V gene lost 4 bases and the J gene lost 4 bases, with 10 bases spanning the gap. CDR3 DNA: TGTGCCAGCAGCTCGGACAGTGTCTATGGCTACACCTTC. Its protein product is CASSSDSVYGYTF.

The genes are TRBV20-1 and TRBJ2-1; the D is unclear. The germline V gene encodes CDR1 DFQATT and CDR2 SNEGSKA (reference sequence). Deletions cut 0 bases from V and 0 bases from J, with 6 bases between. The CDR3 is 14 residues long. The DNA of the CDR3 is TGCAGTGCTAGAGACATAATCTCCTACAATGAGCAGTTCTTC. Translating gives CSARDIISYNEQFF.

The V gene is TRBV7-9, the J gene TRBJ2-3; weak D call: TRBD1 (6 bases). CDR1 and CDR2 from the germline V gene are SEHNR and FQNEAQ (reference sequence). This CDR3 comprises 13 residues. Trimming shortened V by 5 bases and J by 6 bases, and 12 bases separated the two germline ends. CDR3: CASSDNRVDTQYF. The CDR3 DNA reads TGTGCCAGCAGCGATAACAGGGTGGATACGCAGTATTTT.

The rearrangement uses TRBV12-3 or TRBV12-4 and TRBJ2-7, with TRBD1 matching over 10 bases. This CDR3 has 16 residues. Unmatched junction bases numbered 8, after V lost 1 base and J lost 5 bases. CDR3 DNA sequence: TGTGCCAGCAGTTTAGTGACAGGGGGCATTCTCCACGAGCAGTACTTC. It codes for CASSLVTGGILHEQYF.

The chain links TRBV12-3 or TRBV12-4 to TRBJ2-5; D gene ambiguous. The CDR3 has 14 residues. The germline V and J ends were trimmed by 1 base and 5 bases, with 11 bases remaining between them. CDR3 region: CASSLVSRQETQYF. The CDR3 DNA is TGTGCCAGCAGTTTAGTAAGCCGCCAGGAGACCCAGTACTTC.

The V call is TRBV6-5, the J call TRBJ2-2; possibly TRBD1 or TRBD2 for D (5 bases each). This CDR3 has 14 amino acids. The germline gives CDR1 MNHEY, CDR2 SVGAGI. V was cut by 6 bases and J by 1 base, with 9 bases left in between. CDR3 nucleotide sequence: TGTGCCAGCAGCCCTGGGGGGAACACCGGGGAGCTGTTTTTT. Protein product: CASSPGGNTGELFF.

This chain joins TRBV11-2 and TRBJ2-3, with no clear D. Germline CDR1 reads SGHAT; CDR2 reads FQNNGV. This CDR3 has 12 residues. Trimming pared 5 bases from V and 4 bases from J, leaving 7 bases between. The CDR3 sequence is CASSALPDTQYF. As DNA, the CDR3 is TGTGCCAGCAGCGCCCTTCCAGATACGCAGTATTTT.

The V call is TRBV20-1, the J call TRBJ2-3; perhaps TRBD2 as D (5 bases). CDR1 and CDR2 from the germline V gene are DFQATT and SNEGSKA (reference sequence). This CDR3 has 14 residues. V lost 6 bases, J lost 2 bases, and 15 bases lay in between. The CDR3 region has the DNA TGCAGTGCGAGGGTAACGGAGAACACAGATACGCAGTATTTT. This sequence encodes CSARVTENTDTQYF.